Shown below are 28 T cell receptor beta chains from a single sample sequenced in a study of human T cells and chemical hapten exposure. Time point noted: pre-sensitization, week 0. Treatment noted: therapeutic diphenylcyclopropenone sensitization with weekly scalp DPC. A single record per CDR3 protein comes from TCRdb applying MiXCR to the RACE reads. Counted here are under 300,000 distinct CDR3 sequences, 8.6% occurring once; the ten biggest clones make up 2.3%. The starting material was whole blood, obtained in connection with sensitization to the hapten diphenylcyclopropenone (DPC). The source is a woman in her thirties or forties with alopecia areata. Some clones in this sample may be carry-over from other donors' samples.

This clonotype was counted a few times. CDR3 sequence (DNA): TGTGCCAGCAGTTCGCCAGCCAGGTCCGAGCAGTACTTC. It yields the protein CASSSPARSEQYF. V gene TRBV27 combines with J gene TRBJ2-7; D gene ambiguous. Per germline, CDR1 MNHEY and CDR2 SMNVEV (reference sequence). V gave up 4 bases and J gave up 6 bases, with 13 bases separating them. This CDR3 comprises 13 residues.

The chain employs TRBV9 and TRBJ1-2, with 7 bases lining up with TRBD1. This CDR3 has 14 residues. J gave up 4 bases and V 3 bases, and 6 bases lay outside the gene matches. CDR1 is SGDLS, CDR2 YYNGEE, per germline. The CDR3 reads CASSAGQAVYGYTF. The CDR3, as DNA: TGTGCCAGCAGCGCCGGACAGGCCGTCTATGGCTACACCTTC.

The chain has TRBV7-2 and TRBJ2-1; D is possibly TRBD1 or TRBD2 (5 bases each). There are 15 residues in the CDR3. Trimming removed 5 bases from V and 0 bases from J, with 11 bases in between. CDR1 and CDR2 (germline): SGHTA, FQGNSA. In DNA form, the CDR3 reads TGTGCCAGCAGCACTAGACAGAGCTCCTACAATGAGCAGTTCTTC. Its protein product is CASSTRQSSYNEQFF.

The rearrangement uses TRBV11-2 and TRBJ2-1; the match to TRBD2 covers 7 bases. Germline loops: CDR1 SGHAT, CDR2 FQNNGV. The V gene end was trimmed by 7 bases and the J gene end by 4 bases; junction bases not matched to a gene: 13. The CDR3 has 16 amino acids. The CDR3 nucleotides are TGTGCCAGCACCTTCTCTCCGGGACTAACGTACAATGAGCAGTTCTTC. Residues: CASTFSPGLTYNEQFF.

The rearrangement uses TRBV7-9 and TRBJ2-1, with a tentative D call TRBD1 (6 bases). V lost 4 bases and J lost 3, with 19 bases in between. CDR1 is SEHNR, CDR2 FQNEAQ, per germline (reference sequence). CDR3 length equals 17 residues. CDR3 DNA sequence: TGTGCCAGCAGCTCATACAGGGATCCATCTATCTACAATGAGCAGTTCTTC. It codes for CASSSYRDPSIYNEQFF.

This chain joins TRBV6-2 or TRBV6-3 and TRBJ2-7; 7 bases align to TRBD1. CDR3 length: 14 residues. V shed 2 bases, J shed 4 bases, and the junction held 5 bases outside the gene matches. In germline, CDR1 is MNHEY, CDR2 SVGEGT. The CDR3 bases are TGTGCCAGCAGTTACCGAGGGGGCGGTTACGAGCAGTACTTC. As protein: CASSYRGGGYEQYF.

This clonotype was observed a few times. The genes are TRBV2 and TRBJ2-2, with TRBD2 matching over 10 bases. The V gene end was trimmed by 7 bases and the J gene end by 7 bases; junction bases not matched to a gene: 9. CDR1 and CDR2 (germline): SNHLY, FYNNEI. The CDR3 runs to 15 residues. The CDR3 nucleotides are TGTGCCAGCACTACCGGGACTAGCGTCAGCGGGGAGCTGTTTTTT. Protein: CASTTGTSVSGELFF.

The chain joins TRBV7-2 to TRBJ2-1, with D possibly being TRBD2 (5 bases). The CDR3 sequence is 15 residues long. V was shortened by 3 bases and J by 2 bases, with 11 bases between the two germline ends. Germline CDR1 and CDR2: SGHTA and FQGNSA. In DNA, the CDR3 is TGTGCCAGCAGCTTCGGAGGCCAGGCCTACAATGAGCAGTTCTTC. Translated, it gives CASSFGGQAYNEQFF.

V is TRBV12-3 or TRBV12-4 and J is TRBJ2-3; perhaps TRBD1 as D (5 bases). The V end was cut by 7 bases, the J end by 0 bases, with 11 bases between. CDR3 size: 14 residues. The CDR3 reads CASTARASTDTQYF. The CDR3, as DNA: TGTGCCAGCACAGCCAGGGCCAGCACAGATACGCAGTATTTT.

The chain carries TRBV28 and TRBJ1-2; tentatively, D is TRBD1 (6 bases). The V gene's germline CDR1 is MDHEN and CDR2 SYDVKM. CDR3 length: 12 amino acids. V shed 8 bases and J shed 6 bases, with 13 bases lying between them. CDR3 sequence: CASSTRGNGYTF. The CDR3 coding sequence is TGTGCCAGCTCCACTAGGGGGAATGGCTACACCTTC.

This clonotype was counted many times. The chain uses TRBV5-5 and TRBJ2-6; TRBD1 aligns across 9 bases. The CDR3 runs to 18 residues. V was pared by 0 bases and J by 0 bases, with 4 bases of the junction left unmatched. Germline CDR1 is SGHKS and CDR2 is YYEKEE (reference sequence). This CDR3 reads CASSLGGTGSSGANVLTF. CDR3 sequence (DNA): TGTGCCAGCAGCTTGGGAGGGACAGGGAGCTCTGGGGCCAACGTCCTGACTTTC.

The chain recombines TRBV15 with TRBJ2-7; the D call may be TRBD1 or TRBD2 (5 bases each). CDR1 is LNHNV and CDR2 is YYDKDF in the germline V gene (reference sequence). V was trimmed by 2 bases and J by 6 bases, leaving 23 bases between them. The CDR3 is 17 residues long. The CDR3 coding sequence is TGTGCCACCAGCAGAAGTACCGGGACCGGGATCGGACGCGAGCAGTACTTC. Protein product: CATSRSTGTGIGREQYF. Using reference TRBV15 and TRBJ2-7 for the parts outside the CDR3, the full variable domain is DAMVIQNPRYQVTQFGKPVTLSCSQTLNHNVMYWYQQKSSQAPKLLFHYYDKDFNNEADTPDNFQSRRPNTSFCFLDIRSPGLGDTAMYLCATSRSTGTGIGREQYFGPGTRLTVT.

V is TRBV29-1 and J is TRBJ1-1, with D perhaps TRBD1 (5 bases). The length of the CDR3 is 13 residues. The germline gives CDR1 SQVTM, CDR2 ANQGSEA. Trimming pared 4 bases from V and 4 bases from J, leaving 13 bases between. The CDR3: CSVVGRGGTEAFF. The CDR3 DNA follows: TGCAGCGTTGTTGGGCGGGGGGGCACTGAAGCTTTCTTT.

This chain uses TRBV12-3 or TRBV12-4 with TRBJ2-3; 7 bases agree with TRBD1. Trimming removed 1 base from V and 2 bases from J; junction bases left unmatched: 3. This CDR3 has 15 residues. The CDR3 here is CASSLEGAITDTQYF. DNA for the CDR3: TGTGCCAGCAGTTTAGAGGGGGCGATCACAGATACGCAGTATTTT.

V and J are TRBV6-5 and TRBJ2-4; 10 positions match TRBD1. Germline V gene sequence: CDR1 MNHEY, CDR2 SVGAGI. The CDR3 is made up of 14 amino acids. V shed 5 bases and J 7 bases; nucleotides not matched to a gene: 5. The CDR3, as DNA: TGTGCCAGCAGTGCTGACAGGGGGCGGAACATTCAGTACTTC. This sequence encodes CASSADRGRNIQYF.

This clonotype was picked up a small number of times. This chain links TRBV20-1 with TRBJ2-1; D may be TRBD1 (6 bases). There are 14 residues in the CDR3. Germline V lookup: CDR1 DFQATT, CDR2 SNEGSKA (reference sequence). V dropped 3 bases and J dropped 12 bases, with 21 bases sitting between them. In DNA, the CDR3 is TGCAGTGCTAGGGCTGGGAACAGGGTAGTTGGGCAGTTCTTC. Protein: CSARAGNRVVGQFF.

In its sample, this clonotype was seen a few times. The chain recombines TRBV28 with TRBJ2-2; 10 bases agree with TRBD2. Germline V gene data show CDR1 as MDHEN and CDR2 as SYDVKM. CDR3 size: 17 residues. V trimming: 4 bases; J trimming: 5 bases; junction bases outside the gene matches: 10. The CDR3 loop reads CASSSGSGRARTGELFF. CDR3 DNA sequence: TGTGCCAGCAGTTCGGGGAGCGGGAGGGCCAGGACCGGGGAGCTGTTTTTT.

This clonotype was seen only a few times. The CDR3 bases are TGTGCCAGCAGCTTAAACCCTGCAGGCAGCGGCACAGATACGCAGTATTTT. It encodes CASSLNPAGSGTDTQYF. The rearrangement uses TRBV7-2 and TRBJ2-3; D gene uncertain. V was clipped by 2 bases and J by 1 base, with 16 bases between them. Germline V gives CDR1 SGHTA, CDR2 FQGNSA. The CDR3 has 17 residues.

The table lists this clonotype with a few counts. This sequence joins TRBV20-1 and TRBJ1-1; D gene unclear. With 3 bases removed from V and 5 bases from J, the gap between germline ends came to 7 bases. This CDR3 region has 11 residues. CDR1 and CDR2 from the germline V gene are DFQATT and SNEGSKA (reference sequence). The CDR3: CSASVLTEAFF. CDR3 nucleotide sequence: TGCAGTGCTAGTGTCCTAACTGAAGCTTTCTTT.

The chain couples TRBV20-1 to TRBJ2-5; the D is unclear. The CDR3 consists of 14 residues. Germline lookup yields CDR1 DFQATT and CDR2 SNEGSKA (reference sequence). V dropped 1 base and J dropped 5 bases, with 14 bases sitting between them. CDR3 loop: CSARGSRTIETQYF. The CDR3 coding sequence is TGCAGTGCTAGAGGGTCGAGAACAATTGAGACCCAGTACTTC.

V usage is TRBV5-5 and J usage is TRBJ2-3; 13 bases fit TRBD2. The germline gives CDR1 SGHKS, CDR2 YYEKEE (reference sequence). Losses at the gene ends were 5 bases for V and 1 base for J; bases not matched to a gene: 4. This CDR3 spans 16 amino acids. CDR3 region: CASRTGTSGGTDTQYF. The CDR3 DNA reads as TGTGCCAGCAGAACCGGGACTAGCGGGGGCACAGATACGCAGTATTTT.

In its sample, this clonotype was seen a few times. V usage is TRBV27 and J usage is TRBJ2-7, with 7 nucleotides matching TRBD1. The V segment lost 6 bases and the J segment 3 bases; nucleotides outside the gene matches: 5. Germline lookup yields CDR1 MNHEY and CDR2 SMNVEV (reference sequence). This CDR3 is built from 13 residues. As DNA, the CDR3 is TGTGCCAGCAGACTTGGGACAGTCTACGAGCAGTACTTC. Translating gives CASRLGTVYEQYF.

This chain links TRBV6-5 with TRBJ2-7, with TRBD1 identical over 9 bases. Germline V gene sequence: CDR1 MNHEY, CDR2 SVGAGI. With 0 bases clipped from V and 4 bases from J, the junction kept 1 base outside the gene matches. The CDR3 is made up of 14 amino acids. For the CDR3, the DNA is TGTGCCAGCAGTTACTCGGACAGGGGTTACGAGCAGTACTTC. Its protein product is CASSYSDRGYEQYF.

This clonotype came up many times. V gene TRBV29-1 combines with J gene TRBJ2-1; D not certain. Trimming took 6 bases from V and 0 from J, leaving 15 bases between them. The CDR3 runs to 15 residues. Per the germline V gene, CDR1 is SQVTM and CDR2 is ANQGSEA. CDR3 sequence: CSVASERRSYNEQFF. Written as DNA, the CDR3 is TGCAGCGTCGCATCGGAGAGGCGCTCCTACAATGAGCAGTTCTTC.

The rearrangement uses TRBV18 and TRBJ2-3, with D perhaps TRBD1 (6 bases). The germline CDR1 and CDR2 sequences are KGHSH and LQKENI. The CDR3 consists of 14 residues. Trimming removed 4 bases from V and 5 bases from J, with 13 bases in between. CDR3 amino acids: CASSRRQGQDTQYF. CDR3 nucleotides: TGTGCCAGCTCACGACGGCAGGGGCAAGATACGCAGTATTTT.

This clonotype was observed at least ten times. The chain carries TRBV5-1 and TRBJ2-2; possibly TRBD1 for D (6 bases). V was pared by 0 bases and J by 5 bases, with 8 bases between. Germline values: CDR1 SGHRS, CDR2 YFSETQ. The CDR3 is 14 amino acids. The DNA for the CDR3 is TGCGCCAGCAGCTTGGACAGGGAAACCGGGGAGCTGTTTTTT. This sequence encodes CASSLDRETGELFF.

There are a few counts of this clonotype. V is TRBV7-9 and J is TRBJ1-1, with D uncertain. This CDR3 has 13 amino acids. The V gene lost 6 bases and the J gene lost 5 bases, with 13 bases spanning the gap. Germline V gene sequence: CDR1 SEHNR, CDR2 FQNEAQ (reference sequence). CDR3 DNA: TGTGCCAGCAGTTTCATCCAACAGACTGAAGCTTTCTTT. Translated: CASSFIQQTEAFF.

The chain carries TRBV19 and TRBJ1-5; the match to TRBD1 covers 7 bases. Per the germline V gene, CDR1 is LNHDA and CDR2 is SQIVND (reference sequence). The CDR3 loop spans 15 amino acids. After removal of 2 bases from V and 1 base from J, the junction contained 2 bases not matched to a gene. The CDR3 DNA reads TGTGCCAGTAGTATAACAGGGGCGAGCAATCAGCCCCAGCATTTT. It is translated as CASSITGASNQPQHF.